Given below is one TCR beta chain in context. Its antigen is as yet unknown. Germline V gene lookup returns CDR1 SGHRS and CDR2 YFSETQ. The CDR3 sequence is 13 residues long. V lost 5 bases and J lost 5, with 12 bases in between. This specimen comes from a study of post-analysis software for immune sequencing data. About the research overall: Recorded disease courses covered relapsing-remitting, secondary progressive and progressive-relapsing multiple sclerosis. Some patients had no subtype annotation.

Points from the study as a whole: When the samples were clustered directly with F measure, those that had been prepared in the same batch showed strong co-clustering. In patients, TRBV5-6, TRBV5-1 and TRBV20-1 belonged to 4 or 5 TRBV segments found more frequently than in controls. The study found significantly lower normalized Chao1 diversity in multiple sclerosis patients than in controls.

The authors incorporated unique molecular identifiers into the TCR beta cDNA libraries. Approximately 0.5 million cDNA molecules were recovered from an input of roughly 0.85 to 10 million T cells. TCRdb itself ran the PCR reads through MiXCR, one entry per CDR3 protein. Of roughly 670,000 distinct CDR3 sequences listed, roughly three fifths are singletons. This TCR derives from a girl aged 2-10 years with multiple sclerosis. The specimen sequenced was blood. The V call is TRBV5-1, the J call TRBJ2-3; D possibly corresponds to TRBD2 (5 bases). The CDR3 nucleotides are TGCGCCAGCAGGGGAGTAGCAGGAGATACGCAGTATTTT. Its protein is CASRGVAGDTQYF.